What follows is one TCR beta chain and its context. Antigen: not known. The data were taken from a study of OX40 agonist ivuxolimab in advanced cancers. Study as a whole: With a range of about 23 to 90, age averaged roughly 61 years, and 65% to 90% were male. Study-wide results and limits: In a subset of nonresponders, normalized T-cell clonal expansion was also low. On average, CD8+ T cells showed a greater number of expanded clones than CD4+. Dosing at 0.1 to 3.0 mg/kg was accompanied by clonal expansion of CD4+ and CD8+ blood T cells by week 6.

There are 15 residues in the CDR3. V shed 3 bases, J shed 3 bases, and the junction held 8 bases outside the gene matches. Germline V CDR1 and CDR2: SGHNT, YYREEE (reference sequence). Clones were read by immunoSEQ multiplex PCR, and TCRdb kept only the in-frame ones, dropping some. The sample shows more than 55,000 clones, roughly 80% of them seen only once. The receptor's source is an adult with an advanced solid tumor such as melanoma, head and neck, liver or kidney cancer. The rearrangement uses TRBV5-4 and TRBJ2-5, with 7 bases identical to TRBD2. The source material was CD4+ or CD8+ T cells sorted from blood, sampled in a trial of the OX40 agonist ivuxolimab. The CDR3 loop reads CASSSPSSGKETQYF. The CDR3 coding sequence is TGTGCCAGCAGCTCGCCCTCCAGCGGGAAAGAGACCCAGTACTTC.